This TCR beta chain was sequenced during a study of cytomegalovirus exposure and HLA in healthy donors. CDR3 length: 12 amino acids. The V gene end was trimmed by 4 bases and the J gene end by 5 bases; junction bases not matched to a gene: 4. Germline-derived CDR1 and CDR2 are GTSNPN and SVGIG (reference sequence). This clone was recorded a few times. The PCR ran on 60 Vbeta and 13 Jbeta primers. Measured with immunoSEQ multiplex PCR; TCRdb has only the in-frame clones, and not every one. This table has about 140,000 clones, 65% to 80% appearing once. The rearrangement uses TRBV30 and TRBJ1-2; 7 nucleotides align to TRBD1. The receptor was derived from a woman in her forties or fifties in good health and CMV-seropositive. The sequenced sample was PBMCs. The CDR3 nucleotides are TGTGCCTGGACGCCAGGGGGGTATGGCTACACCTTC. Protein: CAWTPGGYGYTF.